This T cell receptor (beta chain) originates from a study of blood T cell repertoires in COVID-19. Study overall: The United States, Italy and Spain were the sources of the acute and convalescent COVID-19 samples. PBMCs, B-cell-depleted T cells, or T cells were the source of the cDNA or gDNA that made up the material.

In the original analysis: Reference gene primer amplification gave estimated nucleated cell counts. The method was immunoSEQ multiplex PCR; TCRdb's version includes in-frame clones alone and lacks a portion of them. D and trimming were read from the DNA, whereas the V and J calls and clone size are those reported in that table. This sample has around 130,000 clones, with roughly 90% found just once. CDR1 is MNHEY, CDR2 SMNVEV, per germline (reference sequence). There are 16 residues in the CDR3. J gave up 6 bases and V 6 bases, and 7 bases lay outside the gene matches. The chain uses TRBV27 and TRBJ2-1; 14 bases match TRBD2. The receptor's source is a man in his 70s with active COVID-19. The material sequenced was peripheral blood. The CDR3 spells CASSHGLAGGLNEQFF. CDR3 sequence (DNA): TGTGCCAGCAGCCACGGACTAGCGGGAGGTCTCAATGAGCAGTTCTTC.